These 2 T cell receptor beta chains originate from one sample sequenced in a study of Tregs in tolerant kidney transplant recipients. The method was immunoSEQ multiplex PCR; TCRdb's version includes in-frame clones alone and lacks a portion of them. This sample has hundreds of thousands of clones, with approximately 83% found just once. Sequencing was done on a sample of CD4+ T cells from blood. The receptors were gathered from a human donor in good health.

This chain joins TRBV9 and TRBJ1-2, with 8 bases matching TRBD1. J gave up 2 bases and V 0 bases, and 15 bases lay outside the gene matches. The germline V gene has CDR1 SGDLS and CDR2 YYNGEE. This CDR3 has 19 amino acids. CDR3 coding DNA: TGTGCCAGCAGCGTAGATTTACTACGGCAGGGGGCGAGGAACTATGGCTACACCTTC. It specifies CASSVDLLRQGARNYGYTF.

This chain links TRBV7-2 with TRBJ2-7, with a weak D call TRBD2 (5 bases). The CDR3 contains 14 residues. The germline CDR1 and CDR2 sequences are SGHTA and FQGNSA. V lost 1 base, J lost 3 bases, and 10 bases lay in between. This chain's CDR3 is CASSLDPGGYEQYF. The CDR3 nucleotides are TGTGCCAGCAGCTTAGATCCAGGAGGCTACGAGCAGTACTTC. Full variable domain (outside the CDR3, taken from reference TRBV7-2 and TRBJ2-7): GAGVSQSPSNKVTEKGKDVELRCDPISGHTALYWYRQSLGQGLEFLIYFQGNSAPDKSGLPSDRFSAERTGGSVSTLTIQRTQQEDSAVYLCASSLDPGGYEQYFGPGTRLTVT.